The 18 T cell receptor beta chains given below trace back to one sample, sequenced in a study of cytomegalovirus exposure and HLA in healthy donors. The PCR contained 60 Vbeta and 13 Jbeta primers. Data came from immunoSEQ multiplex PCR; TCRdb stores just in-frame clones and leaves some out. The sample lists roughly 220,000 clones; approximately 80% were seen once. Specimen: PBMCs. Every receptor here comes from a man aged 25 to 45 in good health and CMV-seronegative.

The CDR3 region is CASSKIAGGTPSYNEQFF. The CDR3 DNA is TGCGCCAGCAGCAAGATAGCGGGGGGCACTCCGTCCTACAATGAGCAGTTCTTC. The V and J genes are TRBV5-1 and TRBJ2-1, with 10 bases fitting TRBD2. Germline V gene lookup returns CDR1 SGHRS and CDR2 YFSETQ. The ends lost 4 bases at V and 1 base at J; junction bases unmatched: 11. This CDR3 is built from 18 residues.

The V and J genes are TRBV19 and TRBJ2-2; 9 positions agree with TRBD1. V lost 3 bases and J lost 13; bases outside the gene matches: 9. In germline, CDR1 is LNHDA, CDR2 SQIVND (reference sequence). The CDR3 runs 14 residues. CDR3 loop: CASSIPPGTGMLFF. CDR3 in DNA: TGTGCCAGTAGTATCCCCCCCGGGACAGGGATGCTGTTTTTT. Full variable domain (rest looked up from reference TRBV19 and TRBJ2-2): DGGITQSPKYLFRKEGQNVTLSCEQNLNHDAMYWYRQDPGQGLRLIYYSQIVNDFQKGDIAEGYSVSREKKESFPLTVTSAQKNPTAFYLCASSIPPGTGMLFFGEGSRLTVL.

The chain uses TRBV28 and TRBJ2-5, with D maybe TRBD2 (6 bases). The V gene lost 9 bases and the J gene lost 5 bases, with 22 bases spanning the gap. This CDR3 has 15 residues. Germline values: CDR1 MDHEN, CDR2 SYDVKM. The CDR3 spells CASRTMGLARETQYF. The CDR3 nucleotides read TGTGCCAGTAGAACCATGGGGCTAGCGAGGGAGACCCAGTACTTC.

The chain couples TRBV2 to TRBJ2-7; 10 bases match TRBD2. The germline V gene encodes CDR1 SNHLY and CDR2 FYNNEI. V lost 4 bases and J lost 5; bases outside the gene matches: 8. This CDR3 comprises 15 residues. DNA for the CDR3: TGTGCCAGCAGTGGATCCAGCGGGGGGGCCCACGAGCAGTACTTC. This codes for CASSGSSGGAHEQYF.

The V call is TRBV12-5, the J call TRBJ2-7, with 8 bases aligning to TRBD1. Germline V gene lookup returns CDR1 LGHNT and CDR2 FRNRAP. V was clipped by 5 bases and J by 5 bases; unmatched bases: 11. This CDR3 contains 15 residues. The CDR3 protein is CASGPGGTGVDEQYF. The CDR3 DNA reads as TGTGCTAGTGGTCCGGGCGGGACAGGAGTCGACGAGCAGTACTTC.

This rearrangement joins TRBV15 to TRBJ2-3; 8 nucleotides match TRBD2. In germline, CDR1 is LNHNV, CDR2 YYDKDF (reference sequence). V trimming: 1 base; J trimming: 4 bases; junction bases outside the gene matches: 10. The length of the CDR3 is 17 residues. Written as DNA, the CDR3 is TGTGCCACCAGCAGAGCGGGACTAGGTGGGATCGCAGATACGCAGTATTTT. It translates to CATSRAGLGGIADTQYF.

This chain connects TRBV5-1 to TRBJ1-1; the D gene is possibly TRBD1 (5 bases). Germline loops: CDR1 SGHRS, CDR2 YFSETQ. Trimming removed 5 bases at V and 1 base at J, with 9 bases between. The CDR3 is 13 amino acids. The CDR3 region is CASRGGENTEAFF. DNA of the CDR3: TGCGCCAGCAGGGGGGGGGAGAACACTGAAGCTTTCTTT.

The chain uses TRBV19 and TRBJ1-2, with 7 bases lining up with TRBD1. From germline, CDR1 is LNHDA and CDR2 SQIVND (reference sequence). Losses at the gene ends were 6 bases for V and 7 bases for J; bases not matched to a gene: 8. The CDR3 length is 13 residues. CDR3 sequence reads: CASSATGLGGYTF. The CDR3 nucleotides are TGTGCCAGTAGCGCGACAGGGCTGGGTGGCTACACCTTC.

The V gene is TRBV2, the J gene TRBJ2-7, with D perhaps matching TRBD1 (6 bases). Trimming stripped 6 bases from V and 4 bases from J, with 22 bases between. The CDR3 sequence is 16 residues long. The V gene's germline CDR1 is SNHLY and CDR2 FYNNEI. The DNA of the CDR3 is TGTGCCAGCAGGCGGACAGAACTAATTGAAGAATACGAGCAGTACTTC. Protein product: CASRRTELIEEYEQYF. The entire variable domain, with the rest obtained from reference TRBV2 and TRBJ2-7, is as follows: EPEVTQTPSHQVTQMGQEVILRCVPISNHLYFYWYRQILGQKVEFLVSFYNNEISEKSEIFDDQFSVERPDGSNFTLKIRSTKLEDSAMYFCASRRTELIEEYEQYFGPGTRLTVT.

This chain's CDR3 is CASSPSRGDRGESNQPQHF. The CDR3 DNA reads TGTGCCAGCAGCCCCTCCAGGGGTGACAGGGGAGAGAGCAATCAGCCCCAGCATTTT. The J gene is TRBJ1-5, the V gene TRBV21-1; the table's D call of TRBD1 was not tested on the DNA. TRBV21-1 is a pseudogene. This CDR3 has 19 amino acids.

The chain employs TRBV4-1 and TRBJ2-3; D is unclear. The germline V gene has CDR1 MGHRA and CDR2 YSYEKL. Trimming shortened V by 2 bases and J by 0 bases, and 9 bases separated the two germline ends. The CDR3 contains 15 residues. This chain's CDR3 is CASSQLQISTDTQYF. The CDR3 nucleotides read TGCGCCAGCAGCCAACTACAGATTAGCACAGATACGCAGTATTTT.

The chain combines TRBV5-1 with TRBJ1-1; perhaps TRBD1 as D (6 bases). The CDR3 length is 15 residues. With 0 bases removed from V and 4 bases from J, the gap between germline ends came to 13 bases. Germline V CDR1 and CDR2: SGHRS, YFSETQ. CDR3 loop: CASSLGDTPGTEAFF. CDR3 in DNA: TGCGCCAGCAGCTTGGGGGACACCCCAGGCACTGAAGCTTTCTTT. Looking up the rest from reference TRBV5-1 and TRBJ1-1 gives the full variable domain: KAGVTQTPRYLIKTRGQQVTLSCSPISGHRSVSWYQQTPGQGLQFLFEYFSETQRNKGNFPGRFSGRQFSNSRSEMNVSTLELGDSALYLCASSLGDTPGTEAFFGQGTRLTVV.

The chain uses TRBV19 and TRBJ1-4; 8 bases match TRBD1. There are 17 residues in the CDR3. From germline, CDR1 is LNHDA and CDR2 SQIVND (reference sequence). V lost 3 bases, J lost 2 bases, and 8 bases stayed unmatched. This chain's CDR3 is CASSIAASGGTNEKLFF. CDR3 bases: TGTGCCAGTAGTATCGCAGCCTCAGGGGGCACTAATGAAAAACTGTTTTTT.

Worth noting for this clone: Compared with germline, one end of the junction differs, possibly owing to a read error. The chain links TRBV6-1 to TRBJ1-2; TRBD1 matches at 7 bases. CDR1 and CDR2 (germline): MNHNS, SASEGT. The CDR3 loop spans 14 amino acids. As DNA, the CDR3 is TGTGCCAGCATTGAACCCCCAGGGGGATATGGCTACACCTTC. Its translation is CASIEPPGGYGYTF.

CDR3 sequence (DNA): TGCGCCAGCAGCCAAGAGTATAGCGGGGGGGCTTTCCTAGCCAAAAACATTCAGTACTTC. Amino acids: CASSQEYSGGAFLAKNIQYF. This rearrangement joins TRBV4-1 to TRBJ2-4, with TRBD2 identical over 11 bases. Germline assignment: CDR1 MGHRA and CDR2 YSYEKL. The CDR3 has 20 amino acids. J was trimmed by 0 bases and V by 0 bases; bases with no gene match: 10.

The chain uses TRBV13 and TRBJ2-4, with a weak D call TRBD2 (6 bases). V lost 1 base to trimming and J lost 10 bases, with 11 bases between them. Germline CDR1 is PRHDT and CDR2 is FYEKMQ (reference sequence). CDR3 length: 13 residues. The CDR3 DNA reads TGTGCCAGCAGCTTAGTAAAGGGAGGAATTCAGTACTTC. Its translation is CASSLVKGGIQYF. The variable domain in full, with the rest retrieved from reference TRBV13 and TRBJ2-4, is AAGVIQSPRHLIKEKRETATLKCYPIPRHDTVYWYQQGPGQDPQFLISFYEKMQSDKGSIPDRFSAQQFSDYHSELNMSSLELGDSALYFCASSLVKGGIQYFGAGTRLSVL.

The chain employs TRBV9 and TRBJ2-2, with D maybe TRBD1 (6 bases). This CDR3 contains 15 residues. From germline, CDR1 is SGDLS and CDR2 YYNGEE. V gave up 4 bases and J gave up 0 bases, with 10 bases separating them. CDR3 loop: CASSSGVTNTGELFF. The CDR3 coding sequence is TGTGCCAGCAGCTCAGGGGTCACGAACACCGGGGAGCTGTTTTTT.

This chain uses TRBV5-5 with TRBJ1-2; possibly TRBD1 for D (5 bases). The CDR3 spans 14 residues. The germline CDR1 and CDR2 sequences are SGHKS and YYEKEE (reference sequence). V gave up 4 bases and J gave up 4 bases, with 14 bases separating them. The CDR3 coding sequence is TGTGCCAGCAGCCAGGGCACAGCGATCTATGGCTACACCTTC. Protein product: CASSQGTAIYGYTF.